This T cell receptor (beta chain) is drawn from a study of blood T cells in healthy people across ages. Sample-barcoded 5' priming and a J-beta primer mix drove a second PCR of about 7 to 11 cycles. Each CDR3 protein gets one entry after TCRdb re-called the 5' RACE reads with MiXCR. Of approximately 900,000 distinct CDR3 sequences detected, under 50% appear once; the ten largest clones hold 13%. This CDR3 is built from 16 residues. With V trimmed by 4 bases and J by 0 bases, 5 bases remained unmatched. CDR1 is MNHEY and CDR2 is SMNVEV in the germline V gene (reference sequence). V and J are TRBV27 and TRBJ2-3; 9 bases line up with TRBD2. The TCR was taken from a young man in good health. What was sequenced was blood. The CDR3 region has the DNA TGTGCCAGCAGTTGGAAGCGGGAGGTTAGCACAGATACGCAGTATTTT. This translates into CASSWKREVSTDTQYF.